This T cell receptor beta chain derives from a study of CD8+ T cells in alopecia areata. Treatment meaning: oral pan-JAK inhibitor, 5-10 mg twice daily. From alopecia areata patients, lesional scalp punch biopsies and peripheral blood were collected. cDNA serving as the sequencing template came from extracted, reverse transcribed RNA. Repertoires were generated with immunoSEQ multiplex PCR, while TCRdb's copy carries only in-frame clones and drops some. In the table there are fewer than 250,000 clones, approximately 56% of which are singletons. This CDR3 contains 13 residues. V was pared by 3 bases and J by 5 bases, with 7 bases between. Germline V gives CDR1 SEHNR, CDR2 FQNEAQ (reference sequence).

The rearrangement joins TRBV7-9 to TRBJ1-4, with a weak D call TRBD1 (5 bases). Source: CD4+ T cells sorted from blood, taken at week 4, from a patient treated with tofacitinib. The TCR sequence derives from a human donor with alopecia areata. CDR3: CASSFTGNEKLFF. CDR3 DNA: TGTGCCAGCAGCTTCACAGGAAATGAAAAACTGTTTTTT.